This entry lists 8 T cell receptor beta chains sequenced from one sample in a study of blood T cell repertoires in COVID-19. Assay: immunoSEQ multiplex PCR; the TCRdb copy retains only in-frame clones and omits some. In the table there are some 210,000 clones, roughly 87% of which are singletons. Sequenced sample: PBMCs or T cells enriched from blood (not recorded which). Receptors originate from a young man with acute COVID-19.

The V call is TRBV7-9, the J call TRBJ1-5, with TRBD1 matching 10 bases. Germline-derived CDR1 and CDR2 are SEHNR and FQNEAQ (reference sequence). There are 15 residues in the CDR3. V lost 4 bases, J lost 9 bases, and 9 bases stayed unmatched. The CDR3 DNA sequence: TGTGCCAGCAGCTCGGGGACAGGGGTACCCGGGCCCCAGCATTTT. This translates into CASSSGTGVPGPQHF. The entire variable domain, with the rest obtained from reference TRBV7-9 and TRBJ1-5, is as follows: DTGVSQNPRHKITKRGQNVTFRCDPISEHNRLYWYRQTLGQGPEFLTYFQNEAQLEKSRLLSDRFSAERPKGSFSTLEIQRTEQGDSAMYLCASSSGTGVPGPQHFGDGTRLSIL.

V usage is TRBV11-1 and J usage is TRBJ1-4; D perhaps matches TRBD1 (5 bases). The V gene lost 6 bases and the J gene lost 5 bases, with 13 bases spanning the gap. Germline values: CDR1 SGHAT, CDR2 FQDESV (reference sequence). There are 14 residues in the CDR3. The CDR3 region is CASRPDRNNEKLFF. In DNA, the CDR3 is TGTGCCAGCAGACCCGACAGAAACAATGAAAAACTGTTTTTT.

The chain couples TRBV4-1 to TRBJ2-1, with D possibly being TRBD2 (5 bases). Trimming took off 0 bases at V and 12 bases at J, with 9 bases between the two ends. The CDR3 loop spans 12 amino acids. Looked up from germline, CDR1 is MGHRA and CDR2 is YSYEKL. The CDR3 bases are TGCGCCAGCAGCCAAGAATGGGGAGCGCAGTTCTTC. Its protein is CASSQEWGAQFF.

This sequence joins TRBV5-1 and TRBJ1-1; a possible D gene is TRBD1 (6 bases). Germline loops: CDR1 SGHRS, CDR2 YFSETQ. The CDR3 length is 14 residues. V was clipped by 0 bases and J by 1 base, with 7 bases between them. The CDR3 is CASSLEGENTEAFF. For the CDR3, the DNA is TGCGCCAGCAGCTTGGAGGGGGAGAACACTGAAGCTTTCTTT.

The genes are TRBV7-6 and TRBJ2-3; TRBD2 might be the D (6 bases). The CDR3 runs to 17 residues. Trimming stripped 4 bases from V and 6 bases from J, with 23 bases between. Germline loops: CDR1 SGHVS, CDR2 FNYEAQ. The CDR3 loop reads CASSSPLGRPPVDTQYF. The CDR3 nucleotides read TGTGCCAGCAGCTCCCCCCTTGGGAGGCCTCCGGTGGATACGCAGTATTTT.

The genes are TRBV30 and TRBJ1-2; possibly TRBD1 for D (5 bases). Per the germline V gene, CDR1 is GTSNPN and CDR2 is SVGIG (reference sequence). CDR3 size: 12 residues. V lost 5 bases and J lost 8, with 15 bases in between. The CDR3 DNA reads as TGTGCCTGGCGACAGCCGCCCGGAGGCTACACCTTC. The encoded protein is CAWRQPPGGYTF. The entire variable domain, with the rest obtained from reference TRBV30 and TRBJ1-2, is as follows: SQTIHQWPATLVQPVGSPLSLECTVEGTSNPNLYWYRQAAGRGLQLLFYSVGIGQISSEVPQNLSASRPQDRQFILSSKKLLLSDSGFYLCAWRQPPGGYTFGSGTRLTVV.

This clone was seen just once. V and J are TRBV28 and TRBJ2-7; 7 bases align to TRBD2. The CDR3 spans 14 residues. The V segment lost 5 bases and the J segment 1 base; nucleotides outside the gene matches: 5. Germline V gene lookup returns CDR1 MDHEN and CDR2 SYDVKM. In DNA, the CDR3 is TGTGCCAGCAGTCCTGGACTAGGGTCCTACGAGCAGTACTTC. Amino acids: CASSPGLGSYEQYF.

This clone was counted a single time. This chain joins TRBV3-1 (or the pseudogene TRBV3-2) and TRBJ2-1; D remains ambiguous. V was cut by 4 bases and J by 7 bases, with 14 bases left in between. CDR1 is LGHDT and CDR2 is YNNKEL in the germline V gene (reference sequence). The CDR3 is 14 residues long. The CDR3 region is CASSPSGGSNEQFF. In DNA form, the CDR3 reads TGTGCCAGCAGCCCGTCGGGTGGGTCGAATGAGCAGTTCTTC.